This is a list of T cell receptor beta chains from one sample in a study of T cells after yellow fever vaccination. Each CDR3 protein is one row after TCRdb ran MiXCR on the 5' RACE reads. The repertoire holds about 320,000 distinct CDR3 sequences, with approximately 11% as singletons. Sequences were derived from CD4+ T cells sorted from PBMCs, sampled 45 days after the yellow fever booster vaccination. All receptors derive from a man between 18 and 35 years old who received the YFV17D yellow fever vaccine. The CDR3 runs from the conserved cysteine through the conserved F or W. D genes are given only for firm matches. The size entry is marked missing in some rows and otherwise reads once, few, many or a size class.

v_call,d_call,j_call,cdr3_length,clone_size,cdr3_nt,cdr3_aa
TRBV2,TRBD1,TRBJ1-5,12,few,TGTGCCAGCACGGCAGGGGGACAGCCCCAGCATTTT,CASTAGGQPQHF
TRBV7-2,TRBD1,TRBJ1-2,13,-,TGTGCCAGCAGCATCGACAGGGTGGGAGGCTACACCTTC,CASSIDRVGGYTF
TRBV24-1,TRBD2,TRBJ2-2,17,-,TGTGCCACCAGTGTCGATAGCGGGGCCCGAAACACCGGGGAGCTGTTTTTT,CATSVDSGARNTGELFF
TRBV4-1,TRBD2,TRBJ2-5,15,-,TGCGCCAGCAGCCAACCGGGACTAGCAGGAGAGACCCAGTACTTC,CASSQPGLAGETQYF
TRBV20-1,TRBD1,TRBJ2-5,17,few,TGCAGTGCTAGAGGAGTTAATACTGGACAGGGGCAAGAGACCCAGTACTTC,CSARGVNTGQGQETQYF
TRBV20-1,-,TRBJ2-1,15,-,TGCAGTGCTAGGGTGGGTCGGCTAGGCCTTCCTGAGCAGTTCTTC,CSARVGRLGLPEQFF
TRBV19,-,TRBJ2-2,13,few,TGTGCCAGTACCAAACCACGCACCGGGGAGCTGTTTTTT,CASTKPRTGELFF
TRBV29-1,TRBD2,TRBJ2-5,14,-,TGCAGCGTTTTACCGGGACTAGCGCAAGAGACCCAGTACTTC,CSVLPGLAQETQYF
TRBV4-1,-,TRBJ1-1,17,-,TGCGCCAGCAGCCACCTTAAGGCGGGCCATGGGGCCACTGAAGCTTTCTTT,CASSHLKAGHGATEAFF
TRBV7-2,TRBD2,TRBJ2-7,14,many,TGTGCCAGCAGCCTATCAGGACTAGCTGGAGAGCAGTACTTC,CASSLSGLAGEQYF
TRBV7-2,-,TRBJ2-7,14,few,TGTGCCAGCAGCAGGAGGGCTGTCTCCTCCGAGCAGTACTTC,CASSRRAVSSEQYF
TRBV4-3,-,TRBJ1-4,15,-,TGCGCCAGCAGCCAGATGGACGGGACTAATGAAAAACTGTTTTTT,CASSQMDGTNEKLFF
TRBV30,-,TRBJ1-2,12,-,TGTGCCTGGAGTGTATCCCCCTATGGCTACACCTTC,CAWSVSPYGYTF
TRBV7-3,-,TRBJ2-3,15,few,TGTGCCAGCAGCTTCATTGGCCAGAGCACAGATACGCAGTATTTT,CASSFIGQSTDTQYF
TRBV5-1,TRBD1,TRBJ2-3,16,few,TGCGCCAGCAGCTTGGCGGGGACAGGGTGGGCAGATACGCAGTATTTT,CASSLAGTGWADTQYF